These T cell receptor beta chains were read from a single sample in a study of human T cells and chemical hapten exposure. TCRdb fed the RACE reads into MiXCR, producing one record per CDR3 protein. The sample records hundreds of thousands of distinct CDR3 sequences, around 6% being singletons. Sequencing was performed on whole blood, taken in connection with sensitization to the hapten diphenylcyclopropenone (DPC). The receptors here all came from a woman between 18 and 29 years old with alopecia areata. Some clones in this sample may be carry-over from other donors' samples. The CDR3 runs from the conserved cysteine through the conserved F or W. Each record gives: J gene, V gene, D gene, clone size, CDR3 protein, CDR3 DNA. The D gene is left open where the match is weak. Size is omitted from some rows. Given values are once, few, many or a class for expanded clones.

TRBJ2-3,TRBV18,.,few,CASSPVGAATDTQYF,TGTGCCAGCTCACCCGTCGGAGCGGCCACAGATACGCAGTATTTT
TRBJ1-1,TRBV10-3,.,many,CAISENPGRWDTEAFF,TGTGCCATCAGTGAAAATCCGGGACGTTGGGACACTGAAGCTTTCTTT
TRBJ1-1,TRBV7-9,TRBD1,few,CASSSWDRGNTEAFF,TGTGCCAGCAGCTCCTGGGACAGGGGCAACACTGAAGCTTTCTTT
TRBJ2-5,TRBV6-2/TRBV6-3,.,.,CAGSRSALETQYF,TGTGCCGGATCAAGAAGCGCTTTGGAGACCCAGTACTTC
TRBJ1-2,TRBV28,.,many,CASKNGERSNYGYTF,TGTGCCAGCAAAAATGGAGAACGGTCAAACTATGGCTACACCTTC
TRBJ1-2,TRBV20-1,.,few,CSAMREDNYGYTF,TGCAGTGCTATGCGGGAAGATAACTATGGCTACACCTTC
TRBJ1-5,TRBV12-3/TRBV12-4,.,many,CASRPREGRGQPQHF,TGTGCCAGCAGGCCCAGGGAGGGTAGGGGTCAGCCCCAGCATTTT
TRBJ2-7,TRBV3-1,TRBD2,few,CASSQGLAGTPYEQYF,TGTGCCAGCAGCCAAGGCCTAGCGGGGACACCCTACGAGCAGTACTTC
TRBJ1-2,TRBV4-3,.,many,CASSQDLIWAVGSYGYTF,TGCGCCAGCAGCCAAGATCTAATTTGGGCAGTTGGGAGCTATGGCTACACCTTC
TRBJ2-1,TRBV7-9,.,many,CASSPSGTTNEQFF,TGTGCCAGCAGCCCCTCCGGGACCACGAATGAGCAGTTCTTC
TRBJ1-2,TRBV13,.,many,CASSLGRGKTYGYTF,TGTGCCAGCAGCTTAGGCCGCGGGAAAACCTATGGCTACACCTTC
TRBJ2-7,TRBV6-5,.,many,CASSPPGAPREQYF,TGTGCCAGCAGTCCGCCAGGGGCCCCTAGGGAGCAGTACTTC
TRBJ1-1,TRBV20-1,.,many,CRWGERAYTEAFF,TGCAGGTGGGGGGAAAGGGCCTACACTGAAGCTTTCTTT
TRBJ2-7,TRBV18,.,few,CASSRLSGQRTYEQYF,TGTGCCAGCTCACGTCTCTCTGGGCAGCGTACCTACGAGCAGTACTTC
TRBJ2-3,TRBV5-6,.,.,CASSFGGPGTDTQYF,TGTGCCAGCAGCTTCGGGGGGCCAGGCACAGATACGCAGTATTTT
TRBJ2-3,TRBV9,.,many,CASSVSPGLTTSTDTQYF,TGTGCCAGCAGCGTTTCGCCGGGACTCACGACTAGCACAGATACGCAGTATTTT
TRBJ1-4,TRBV11-2,.,few,CASTEWGGNANEKLFF,TGTGCCAGCACCGAGTGGGGGGGTAACGCTAATGAAAAACTGTTTTTT
TRBJ2-1,TRBV6-2/TRBV6-3,TRBD2,.,CASLPGAGGAFYNEQFF,TGTGCCAGCCTCCCCGGGGCGGGGGGGGCATTCTACAATGAGCAGTTCTTC
TRBJ2-1,TRBV19,TRBD1,many,CASSLRQGAKNEQFF,TGTGCCAGTAGTCTTCGACAGGGGGCTAAGAATGAGCAGTTCTTC
TRBJ1-2,TRBV6-5,TRBD1,.,CASSRGQGALTNYGYTF,TGTGCCAGCAGCCGCGGGCAGGGGGCATTAACTAACTATGGCTACACCTTC
TRBJ2-2,TRBV6-1,TRBD1,few,CASSAGTGAWGELFF,TGTGCCAGCAGTGCCGGGACAGGGGCATGGGGGGAGCTGTTTTTT
TRBJ1-1,TRBV3-1,.,.,CASSQVREGNTEAFF,TGTGCCAGCAGCCAGGTCAGGGAGGGGAACACTGAAGCTTTCTTT
TRBJ1-2,TRBV7-2,.,many,CASSSFEGGPDGYTF,TGTGCCAGCAGCTCGTTCGAGGGGGGGCCGGATGGCTACACCTTC
TRBJ2-3,TRBV18,.,.,CASSRRDGPTDTQYF,TGTGCCAGCTCACGCAGGGATGGACCGACGGATACGCAGTATTTT
TRBJ1-4,TRBV6-6,.,.,CASSYSEGGRGKLFF,TGTGCCAGCAGTTACTCGGAAGGGGGTAGAGGAAAACTGTTTTTT
TRBJ1-1,TRBV7-9,.,many,CASSFQIGTEAFF,TGTGCCAGCAGCTTTCAAATAGGAACTGAAGCTTTCTTT
TRBJ1-2,TRBV27,TRBD1,many,CASTTRQGSYGYTF,TGTGCCAGCACCACGAGACAGGGGAGCTATGGCTACACCTTC
TRBJ1-1,TRBV9,.,many,CASSPTGWGNTEAFF,TGTGCCAGCAGCCCAACAGGTTGGGGGAACACTGAAGCTTTCTTT
TRBJ1-4,TRBV7-2,.,many,CASSSLPGSGKLFF,TGTGCCAGCAGCTCCCTACCAGGCAGTGGAAAACTGTTTTTT
TRBJ2-3,TRBV10-3,TRBD1,.,CAIRTGRDPDTQYF,TGTGCCATCCGGACAGGTCGGGATCCAGATACGCAGTATTTT
TRBJ2-2,TRBV5-5,.,.,CASSLANTGELFF,TGTGCCAGCAGCTTGGCTAACACCGGGGAGCTGTTTTTT
TRBJ1-1,TRBV10-3,.,many,CATKQVVGTEAFF,TGTGCCACCAAACAGGTGGTGGGCACTGAAGCTTTCTTT
TRBJ1-4,TRBV7-2,.,few,CASSISLGREKLFF,TGTGCCAGCAGTATTAGCCTAGGACGAGAAAAACTGTTTTTT
TRBJ2-1,TRBV10-3,.,few,CAISRDNNEQFF,TGTGCCATCAGCCGGGACAACAATGAGCAGTTCTTC
TRBJ2-7,TRBV14,TRBD1,.,CASSKWTGYEQYF,TGTGCCAGCAGCAAGTGGACAGGGTACGAGCAGTACTTC
TRBJ1-6,TRBV9,.,many,CASSGGPGEDSFGSPLHF,TGTGCCAGCAGCGGAGGGCCTGGGGAGGACAGTTTCGGGTCACCCCTCCACTTT
TRBJ2-4,TRBV14,.,few,CASSRQGGNIQYF,TGTGCCAGCTCCAGGCAGGGAGGAAACATTCAGTACTTC
TRBJ2-3,TRBV12-3/TRBV12-4,.,many,CASSFRSGTDTQYF,TGTGCCAGCAGTTTCCGAAGTGGCACAGATACGCAGTATTTT
TRBJ2-7,TRBV20-1,.,.,CSARDRDSSSYEQYF,TGCAGTGCTAGAGACCGAGACAGTTCCTCCTACGAGCAGTACTTC
TRBJ2-7,TRBV4-1,TRBD2,few,CASSQGGGGGSVYEQYF,TGCGCCAGCAGCCAAGGGGGGGGAGGAGGTTCTGTCTACGAGCAGTACTTC
TRBJ1-4,TRBV12-3/TRBV12-4,.,many,CASSLEDKGEKLFF,TGTGCCAGCAGTTTAGAGGACAAAGGGGAAAAACTGTTTTTT
TRBJ2-5,TRBV6-2/TRBV6-3,.,.,CASSYRRGFQGTKETQYF,TGTGCCAGCAGTTACCGCAGGGGATTTCAGGGAACAAAAGAGACCCAGTACTTC
TRBJ2-3,TRBV7-6,TRBD2,few,CASSLNQGGDTDTQYF,TGTGCCAGCAGCTTAAATCAGGGAGGGGACACAGATACGCAGTATTTT